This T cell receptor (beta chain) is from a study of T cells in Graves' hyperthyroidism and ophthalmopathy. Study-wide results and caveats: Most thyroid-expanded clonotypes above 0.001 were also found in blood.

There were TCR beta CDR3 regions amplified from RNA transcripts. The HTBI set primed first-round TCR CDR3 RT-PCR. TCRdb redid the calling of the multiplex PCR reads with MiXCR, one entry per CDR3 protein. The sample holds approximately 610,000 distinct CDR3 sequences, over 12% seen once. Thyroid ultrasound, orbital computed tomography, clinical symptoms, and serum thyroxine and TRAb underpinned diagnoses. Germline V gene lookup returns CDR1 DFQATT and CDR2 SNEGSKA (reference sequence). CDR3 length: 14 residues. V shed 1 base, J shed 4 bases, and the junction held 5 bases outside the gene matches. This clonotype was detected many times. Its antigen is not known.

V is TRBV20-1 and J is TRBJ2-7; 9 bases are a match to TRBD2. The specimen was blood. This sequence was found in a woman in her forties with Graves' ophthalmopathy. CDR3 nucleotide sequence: TGCAGTGCTAGAGGACTAGCGGAGGGGTACGAGCAGTACTTC. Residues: CSARGLAEGYEQYF.